Listed below are T cell receptor beta chains from one sample, sequenced in a study of shared T cell receptors in the human thymus. Measured with immunoSEQ multiplex PCR; TCRdb has only the in-frame clones, and not every one. The table shows some 640,000 clones, with around 87% occurring only once. The same sample was also studied in work on human thymus T cells.

Sequencing was carried out using thymocytes. The receptors here all came from a boy in the first two years of life with a congenital heart defect. Both conserved end residues are trimmed from each CDR3. Clone size appears in some rows only: once, few, many, or a class for an expanded clone.

v_gene: TRBV6-5; j_gene: TRBJ1-5; abundance: -; CDR3aa: ASRGQVGSNQPQH
v_gene: TRBV29-1; j_gene: TRBJ1-1; abundance: -; CDR3aa: SVMRPRRDNEAF
v_gene: TRBV5-6; j_gene: TRBJ2-1; abundance: -; CDR3aa: ASSFLLVPSSYNEQF
v_gene: TRBV4-3; j_gene: TRBJ1-5; abundance: -; CDR3aa: ASSQLSKGQGIWQPQH
v_gene: TRBV5-4; j_gene: TRBJ1-2; abundance: -; CDR3aa: ASTYDANYGYT
v_gene: TRBV7-9; j_gene: TRBJ2-7; abundance: -; CDR3aa: ASSLDRGPYEQY
v_gene: TRBV7-8; j_gene: TRBJ2-2; abundance: once; CDR3aa: ASSKTRGRIGELF
v_gene: TRBV25-1; j_gene: TRBJ2-7; abundance: few; CDR3aa: ASSESGKASEQY
v_gene: TRBV7-9; j_gene: TRBJ1-6; abundance: -; CDR3aa: ASSTSGQGYNSPLH
v_gene: TRBV5-6; j_gene: TRBJ1-1; abundance: -; CDR3aa: ASSWVRDPLRRAF
v_gene: TRBV27; j_gene: TRBJ1-1; abundance: -; CDR3aa: ASRGRDSLLLNTEAF
v_gene: TRBV10-3; j_gene: TRBJ2-7; abundance: -; CDR3aa: AISESETSGPYEQY
v_gene: TRBV14; j_gene: TRBJ2-7; abundance: -; CDR3aa: ASSQDGSGEGTYEQY
v_gene: TRBV28; j_gene: TRBJ2-2; abundance: few; CDR3aa: ASSFRGFSTGELF
v_gene: TRBV15; j_gene: TRBJ1-3; abundance: -; CDR3aa: ATSRAGGGNTIY
v_gene: TRBV4-2; j_gene: TRBJ2-7; abundance: -; CDR3aa: ASSPGVFYEQY
v_gene: TRBV4-1; j_gene: TRBJ1-5; abundance: -; CDR3aa: ASSSSDQGSNQPQH
v_gene: TRBV10-1; j_gene: TRBJ1-3; abundance: once; CDR3aa: ASAGGHTIY
v_gene: TRBV27; j_gene: TRBJ2-3; abundance: -; CDR3aa: ASSLQGGPFGDTDTQY
v_gene: TRBV7-9; j_gene: TRBJ2-2; abundance: -; CDR3aa: ASSLAERGTAEFTGELF
v_gene: TRBV2; j_gene: TRBJ1-5; abundance: -; CDR3aa: ASSADRENQPQH
v_gene: TRBV14; j_gene: TRBJ2-2; abundance: -; CDR3aa: ASSQETGGFNGELF
v_gene: TRBV19; j_gene: TRBJ2-5; abundance: -; CDR3aa: ASSPRDRGQETQY
v_gene: TRBV5-6; j_gene: TRBJ2-3; abundance: -; CDR3aa: ASSPRPPRTDTQY
v_gene: TRBV4-3; j_gene: TRBJ2-1; abundance: -; CDR3aa: ASSLGGLSNEQF
v_gene: TRBV4-3; j_gene: TRBJ2-7; abundance: -; CDR3aa: ASSQEGHSTYEQY
v_gene: TRBV5-1; j_gene: TRBJ2-6; abundance: -; CDR3aa: ASSLEGQGGRISPGANVLT
v_gene: TRBV28; j_gene: TRBJ1-1; abundance: -; CDR3aa: ASALEGQGQNSGTEAF
v_gene: TRBV4-1; j_gene: TRBJ2-4; abundance: -; CDR3aa: ASSQTSVLAGLGPKNIQY
v_gene: TRBV27; j_gene: TRBJ1-2; abundance: -; CDR3aa: ATTENRDRGGYT
v_gene: TRBV7-3; j_gene: TRBJ2-1; abundance: -; CDR3aa: ASSPRGGWRGNEQF
v_gene: TRBV5-1; j_gene: TRBJ2-2; abundance: -; CDR3aa: ASSRHHRTGDTGELF
v_gene: TRBV15; j_gene: TRBJ2-3; abundance: -; CDR3aa: ATSSRTSGRRETDTQY
v_gene: TRBV7-6; j_gene: TRBJ1-4; abundance: -; CDR3aa: ASSLRDTYNEKLF
v_gene: TRBV5-1; j_gene: TRBJ2-3; abundance: few; CDR3aa: ASSCHTGEVDTQY
v_gene: TRBV6-5; j_gene: TRBJ1-1; abundance: -; CDR3aa: ASSPQSITEAF
v_gene: TRBV6-5; j_gene: TRBJ1-6; abundance: -; CDR3aa: ATKTGQDSPLH
v_gene: TRBV6-6; j_gene: TRBJ2-7; abundance: -; CDR3aa: ASSYSRDTYEQY
v_gene: TRBV4-3; j_gene: TRBJ1-3; abundance: -; CDR3aa: ASSRTPGQAPGNTIY
v_gene: TRBV28; j_gene: TRBJ1-5; abundance: -; CDR3aa: ASSLTTGGIDNQPQH
v_gene: TRBV7-6; j_gene: TRBJ1-1; abundance: -; CDR3aa: ASSRRAGGTEAF
v_gene: TRBV14; j_gene: TRBJ2-7; abundance: -; CDR3aa: ASSRTSGSTYEQY
v_gene: TRBV27; j_gene: TRBJ2-1; abundance: -; CDR3aa: ASSLVLAPSSYNEQF
v_gene: TRBV9; j_gene: TRBJ2-1; abundance: -; CDR3aa: ASSVVSSPWNEQF
v_gene: TRBV5-1; j_gene: TRBJ2-3; abundance: -; CDR3aa: ASSAGGPTDTQY
v_gene: TRBV6-5; j_gene: TRBJ2-7; abundance: -; CDR3aa: ASSYSAGGSSYEQY
v_gene: TRBV19; j_gene: TRBJ1-2; abundance: -; CDR3aa: ASSPGHPTTYT
v_gene: TRBV11-2; j_gene: TRBJ2-7; abundance: -; CDR3aa: ASSLADRGYEQY
v_gene: TRBV6-1; j_gene: TRBJ1-5; abundance: -; CDR3aa: ASTKGVRNQPQH
v_gene: TRBV11-2; j_gene: TRBJ2-2; abundance: -; CDR3aa: ASSPRGRATGELF
v_gene: TRBV5-3; j_gene: TRBJ2-7; abundance: -; CDR3aa: ARSSDPTGGGYEQY